This T cell receptor (beta chain) was identified during a study of blood T cells in healthy people across ages. Peripheral blood from each donor was collected in a volume of roughly 9.8 milliliters. The CDR3 sequence is 14 residues long. The ends lost 6 bases at V and 1 base at J; junction bases unmatched: 1. Study-level points and caveats: When set beside aged donors, long-lived donors presented more naive CD4+ cells and higher diversity.

Notes on this clonotype: Its cognate antigen is unknown.

Using a J-beta primer mix together with a sample-barcoded 5' primer, a second PCR was run for roughly 7 to 11 cycles. TCRdb fed the 5' RACE reads into MiXCR, producing one record per CDR3 protein. Of more than 550,000 distinct CDR3 sequences detected, over 20% appear once; the ten largest clones hold around 22%. The sequence was obtained from a man between 70 and 80 years old in good health. Sequencing was carried out using blood. The chain is built from TRBV12-3 or TRBV12-4 and TRBJ1-5, with 9 bases that match TRBD1. CDR3: CASRQGASNQPQHF. Here the CDR3 DNA reads TGTGCCAGCAGACAGGGGGCGAGCAATCAGCCCCAGCATTTT.